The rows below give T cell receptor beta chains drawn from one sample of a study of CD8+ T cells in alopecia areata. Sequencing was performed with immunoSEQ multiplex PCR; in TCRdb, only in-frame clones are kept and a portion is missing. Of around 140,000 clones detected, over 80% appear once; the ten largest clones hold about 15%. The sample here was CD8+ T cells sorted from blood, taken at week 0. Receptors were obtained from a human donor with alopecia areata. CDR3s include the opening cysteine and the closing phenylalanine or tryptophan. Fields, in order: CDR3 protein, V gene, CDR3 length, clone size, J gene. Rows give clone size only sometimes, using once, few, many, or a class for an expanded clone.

CDR3aa: CATNSLNTEAFF
v_gene: TRBV19
len: 12
abundance: -
j_gene: TRBJ1-1

CDR3aa: CASSHGSNEQFF
v_gene: TRBV6-5
len: 12
abundance: -
j_gene: TRBJ2-1

CDR3aa: CASRRPNENTEAFF
v_gene: TRBV6-5
len: 14
abundance: -
j_gene: TRBJ1-1

CDR3aa: CASTRALEGDTEAFF
v_gene: TRBV6-1
len: 15
abundance: -
j_gene: TRBJ1-1

CDR3aa: CASSLTGGPSGELFF
v_gene: TRBV7-8
len: 15
abundance: -
j_gene: TRBJ2-2

CDR3aa: CASSTLQGLAKNIQYF
v_gene: TRBV5-4
len: 16
abundance: -
j_gene: TRBJ2-4

CDR3aa: CASSLDSFSGTIAKNIQYF
v_gene: TRBV11-2
len: 19
abundance: -
j_gene: TRBJ2-4

CDR3aa: CAWSSRTSSIYDTQYF
v_gene: TRBV30
len: 16
abundance: -
j_gene: TRBJ2-3

CDR3aa: CASSLGTGTDTQYF
v_gene: TRBV27
len: 14
abundance: -
j_gene: TRBJ2-3

CDR3aa: CASSARAFGQPQHF
v_gene: TRBV27
len: 14
abundance: few
j_gene: TRBJ1-5

CDR3aa: CASSLGVNEQYF
v_gene: TRBV4-2
len: 12
abundance: -
j_gene: TRBJ2-7

CDR3aa: CASSSTGSSYEQYF
v_gene: TRBV5-1
len: 14
abundance: -
j_gene: TRBJ2-7

CDR3aa: CASSLAAGGQAAGELLF
v_gene: TRBV5-1
len: 17
abundance: -
j_gene: TRBJ2-2

CDR3aa: CSARAQETQYF
v_gene: TRBV20-1
len: 11
abundance: -
j_gene: TRBJ2-5

CDR3aa: CASSPGLAYGEQFF
v_gene: TRBV9
len: 14
abundance: -
j_gene: TRBJ2-1

CDR3aa: CASSAIPGRDNSPLHF
v_gene: TRBV6-1
len: 16
abundance: -
j_gene: TRBJ1-6

CDR3aa: CASSLTGSGGEKSYEQYF
v_gene: TRBV7-6
len: 18
abundance: -
j_gene: TRBJ2-7

CDR3aa: CSVDDENTEAFF
v_gene: TRBV29-1
len: 12
abundance: -
j_gene: TRBJ1-1

CDR3aa: CASSPSLAAEAFF
v_gene: TRBV4-2
len: 13
abundance: -
j_gene: TRBJ1-1

CDR3aa: CASSQMDRGYEQYF
v_gene: TRBV4-1
len: 14
abundance: -
j_gene: TRBJ2-7

CDR3aa: CASSSGAGVNSPLHF
v_gene: TRBV27
len: 15
abundance: -
j_gene: TRBJ1-6

CDR3aa: CASTLTGDLPPYNEQFF
v_gene: TRBV9
len: 17
abundance: -
j_gene: TRBJ2-1

CDR3aa: CASSPPRAALGLDIQYF
v_gene: TRBV5-6
len: 17
abundance: -
j_gene: TRBJ2-4

CDR3aa: CASRSGYPNEKLFF
v_gene: TRBV27
len: 14
abundance: -
j_gene: TRBJ1-4

CDR3aa: CASSLASGTDTQYF
v_gene: TRBV7-6
len: 14
abundance: -
j_gene: TRBJ2-3

CDR3aa: CSVEGTEQTNTGELFF
v_gene: TRBV29-1
len: 16
abundance: -
j_gene: TRBJ2-2

CDR3aa: CASSSEREVYEQYF
v_gene: TRBV5-1
len: 14
abundance: -
j_gene: TRBJ2-7

CDR3aa: CASSRAAEQYF
v_gene: TRBV5-4
len: 11
abundance: -
j_gene: TRBJ2-7

CDR3aa: CASSVGTGGSEQYF
v_gene: TRBV9
len: 14
abundance: -
j_gene: TRBJ2-7

CDR3aa: CAWGLGQPNTIYF
v_gene: TRBV30
len: 13
abundance: -
j_gene: TRBJ1-3

CDR3aa: CASSVGGRVAETQYF
v_gene: TRBV9
len: 15
abundance: -
j_gene: TRBJ2-5

CDR3aa: CASSMEVFLTNEKLFF
v_gene: TRBV19
len: 16
abundance: -
j_gene: TRBJ1-4

CDR3aa: CASSFEGGSYNEQFF
v_gene: TRBV28
len: 15
abundance: few
j_gene: TRBJ2-1

CDR3aa: CASSIGGPYNEQFF
v_gene: TRBV19
len: 14
abundance: -
j_gene: TRBJ2-1

CDR3aa: CASSLAGQGAFYGYTF
v_gene: TRBV7-9
len: 16
abundance: -
j_gene: TRBJ1-2

CDR3aa: CASSPQGMAKNIQYF
v_gene: TRBV18
len: 15
abundance: -
j_gene: TRBJ2-4

CDR3aa: CASSFPPTGELFF
v_gene: TRBV7-6
len: 13
abundance: -
j_gene: TRBJ2-2

CDR3aa: CASSLSAEGGTGELFF
v_gene: TRBV4-1
len: 16
abundance: -
j_gene: TRBJ2-2

CDR3aa: CSVEEGGRGETQYF
v_gene: TRBV29-1
len: 14
abundance: -
j_gene: TRBJ2-5

CDR3aa: CASSQDYTYEQYF
v_gene: TRBV4-1
len: 13
abundance: -
j_gene: TRBJ2-7

CDR3aa: CASGLAGSYEQYF
v_gene: TRBV19
len: 13
abundance: -
j_gene: TRBJ2-7